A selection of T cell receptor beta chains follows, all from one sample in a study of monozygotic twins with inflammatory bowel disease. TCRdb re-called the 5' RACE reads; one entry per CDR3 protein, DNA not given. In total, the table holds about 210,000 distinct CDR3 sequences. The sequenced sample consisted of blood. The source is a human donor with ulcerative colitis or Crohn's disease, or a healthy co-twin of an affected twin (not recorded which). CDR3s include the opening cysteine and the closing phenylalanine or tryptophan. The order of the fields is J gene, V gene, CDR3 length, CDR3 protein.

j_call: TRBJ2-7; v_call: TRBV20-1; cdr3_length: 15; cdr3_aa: CSASRVWGQSYEQYF
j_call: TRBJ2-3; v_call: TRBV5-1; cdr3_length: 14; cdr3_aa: CASSRTRGADTQYF
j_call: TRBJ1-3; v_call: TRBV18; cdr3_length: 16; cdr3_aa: CASSPTSAGGGNTIYF
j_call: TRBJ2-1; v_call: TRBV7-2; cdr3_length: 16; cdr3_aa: CASRTSSGTLYNEQFF
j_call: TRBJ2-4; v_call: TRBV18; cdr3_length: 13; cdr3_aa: CASSPINQNIQYF
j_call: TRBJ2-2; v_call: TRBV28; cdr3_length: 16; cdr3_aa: CASAGGPSSYTGELFF
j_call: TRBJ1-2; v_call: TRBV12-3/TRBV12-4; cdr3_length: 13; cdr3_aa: CASSLEGAPGYTF
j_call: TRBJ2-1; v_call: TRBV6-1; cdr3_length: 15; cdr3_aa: CASSEPGGADNEQFF
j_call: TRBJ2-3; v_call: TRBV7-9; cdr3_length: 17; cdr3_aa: CASSRWTSGGRADTQYF
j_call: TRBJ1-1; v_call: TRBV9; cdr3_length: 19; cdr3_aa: CASSVDPTRNRGRNTEAFF
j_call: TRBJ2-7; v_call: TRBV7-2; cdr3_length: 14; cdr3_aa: CASSLAGQTYEQYF
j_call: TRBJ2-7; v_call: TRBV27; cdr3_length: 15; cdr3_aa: CASSLQGTPTGEQYF
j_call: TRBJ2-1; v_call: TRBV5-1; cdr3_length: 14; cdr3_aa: CASTAGTGYNEQFF